The source of this T cell receptor beta chain is a study of OX40 agonist ivuxolimab in advanced cancers. Study-wide background: Anti-PD-1, anti-PD-L1 or anti-CTLA-4 therapy given earlier was allowed, and about 38% had some. Study results and caveats: At doses 0.1 to 3.0 mg/kg, CD4+ and CD8+ clones expanded.

V was trimmed by 0 bases and J by 6 bases, leaving 11 bases between them. The CDR3 spans 14 residues. Germline V gene data show CDR1 as GTSNPN and CDR2 as SVGIG (reference sequence). This table comes from immunoSEQ multiplex PCR, and its TCRdb copy is limited to in-frame clones, with some not included. The sample includes about 77,000 clones, roughly nine tenths of them seen just once. As concerns this clone: The antigen is undetermined.

The source is an adult with an advanced solid tumor such as melanoma, head and neck, liver or kidney cancer. The sequencing here drew on CD4+ or CD8+ T cells sorted from blood, taken in a trial of the OX40 agonist ivuxolimab. The rearrangement links TRBV30 to TRBJ2-2; the D gene could be TRBD1 or TRBD2 (6 bases each). The CDR3 nucleotides are TGTGCCTGGAGTGTAGGGGGGCAGGCCGGGGAGCTGTTTTTT. Translation gives CAWSVGGQAGELFF.